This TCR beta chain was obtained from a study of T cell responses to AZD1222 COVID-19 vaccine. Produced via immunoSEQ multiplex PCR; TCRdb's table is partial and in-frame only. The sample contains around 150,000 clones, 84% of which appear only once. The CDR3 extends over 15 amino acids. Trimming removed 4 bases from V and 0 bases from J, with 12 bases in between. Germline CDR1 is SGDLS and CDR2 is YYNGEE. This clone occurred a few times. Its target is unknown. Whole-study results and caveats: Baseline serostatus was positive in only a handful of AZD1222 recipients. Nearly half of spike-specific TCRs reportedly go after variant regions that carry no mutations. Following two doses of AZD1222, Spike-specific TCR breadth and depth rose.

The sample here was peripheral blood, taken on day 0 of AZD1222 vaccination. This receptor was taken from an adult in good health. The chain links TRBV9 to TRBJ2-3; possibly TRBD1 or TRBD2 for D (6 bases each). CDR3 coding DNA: TGTGCCAGCAGCCTCGGGGGCCTAAGCACAGATACGCAGTATTTT. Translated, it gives CASSLGGLSTDTQYF.